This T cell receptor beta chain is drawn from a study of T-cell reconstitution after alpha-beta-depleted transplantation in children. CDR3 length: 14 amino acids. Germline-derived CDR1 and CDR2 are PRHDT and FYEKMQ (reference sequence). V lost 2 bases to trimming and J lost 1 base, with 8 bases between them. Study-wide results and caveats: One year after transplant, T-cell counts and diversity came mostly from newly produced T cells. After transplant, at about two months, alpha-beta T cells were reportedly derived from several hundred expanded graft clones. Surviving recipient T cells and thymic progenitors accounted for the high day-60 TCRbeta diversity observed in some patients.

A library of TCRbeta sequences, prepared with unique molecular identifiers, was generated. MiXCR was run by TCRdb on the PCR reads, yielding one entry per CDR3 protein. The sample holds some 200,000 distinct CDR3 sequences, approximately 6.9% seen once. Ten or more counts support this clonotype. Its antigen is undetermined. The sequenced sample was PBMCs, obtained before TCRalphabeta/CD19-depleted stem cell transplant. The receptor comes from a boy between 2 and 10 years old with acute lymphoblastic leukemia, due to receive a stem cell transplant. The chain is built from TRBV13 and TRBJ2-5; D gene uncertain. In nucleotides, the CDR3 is TGTGCCAGCAGCTTACTGGCGACCCAAGAGACCCAGTACTTC. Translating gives CASSLLATQETQYF.